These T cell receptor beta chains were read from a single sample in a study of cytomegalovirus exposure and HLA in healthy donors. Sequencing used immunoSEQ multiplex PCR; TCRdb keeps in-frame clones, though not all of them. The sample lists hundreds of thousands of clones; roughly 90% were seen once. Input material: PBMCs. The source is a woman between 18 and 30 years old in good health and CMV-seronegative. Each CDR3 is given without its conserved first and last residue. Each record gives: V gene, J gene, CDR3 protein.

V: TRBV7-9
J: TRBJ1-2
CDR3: SSTVTGLGNYGYT

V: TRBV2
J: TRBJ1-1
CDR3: ASSDGEGLEAF

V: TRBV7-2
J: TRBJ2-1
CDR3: ASSSRRAGSAQQF

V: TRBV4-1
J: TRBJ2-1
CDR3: ASSQAHLAGLDGNEQF

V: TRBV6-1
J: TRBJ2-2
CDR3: ASSDIEPGELF

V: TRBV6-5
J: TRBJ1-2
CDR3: ASSRVGEGLYGYT

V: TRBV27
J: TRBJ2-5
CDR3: ASGNRGRETQY

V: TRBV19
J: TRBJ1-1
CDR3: ASSIFAGTGYTEAF

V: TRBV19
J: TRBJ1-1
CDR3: ASSNRQDLMDTEAF

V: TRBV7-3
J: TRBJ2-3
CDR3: ASGDGQGDTQY

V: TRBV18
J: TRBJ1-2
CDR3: ASSPDRAISNYGYT

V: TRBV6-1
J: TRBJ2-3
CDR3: ASSDPHYRTDTQY

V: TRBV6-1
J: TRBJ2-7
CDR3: ASSFSGTISYEQY

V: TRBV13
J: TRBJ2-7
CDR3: ASSSGTAYEQY

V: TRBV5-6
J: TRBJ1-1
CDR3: ASRSQGNTEAF

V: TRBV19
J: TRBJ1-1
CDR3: ASVRQHRDTEAF